The source of this T cell receptor beta chain is a study of blood T cells in healthy people across ages. Findings and caveats of the study: With naive T cell percentage, TCR beta diversity showed a strong correlation. Because sorting was not performed, PBMCs prevented conclusive naive versus antigen-experienced comparison.

Remarks on this clonotype: No antigen is known for it.

The total RNA that was extracted per sample amounted to at least 6 micrograms. Primers used in a second PCR of roughly 6 to 12 cycles were a sample-barcoded 5' primer and a J-beta primer mix. Each of the cDNA molecules was tagged by a template-switch adaptor with 12 random nucleotides. TCRdb recomputed calls from the 5' RACE reads with MiXCR, one row per CDR3 protein. The data show over 1,300,000 distinct CDR3 sequences, with around 59% seen just once and 5% to 7% held by the top ten. V lost 0 bases and J lost 6, with 15 bases in between. This CDR3 contains 15 residues. Germline V gives CDR1 MGHRA, CDR2 YSYEKL.

The sequence came from a man between 18 and 35 years old in good health. The V gene is TRBV4-1, the J gene TRBJ2-7; D call uncertain. The sequenced material came from blood. CDR3 bases: TGCGCCAGCAGCCAAGAGCCCCTAGACGTCGCCGAGCAGTACTTC. Its translation is CASSQEPLDVAEQYF.